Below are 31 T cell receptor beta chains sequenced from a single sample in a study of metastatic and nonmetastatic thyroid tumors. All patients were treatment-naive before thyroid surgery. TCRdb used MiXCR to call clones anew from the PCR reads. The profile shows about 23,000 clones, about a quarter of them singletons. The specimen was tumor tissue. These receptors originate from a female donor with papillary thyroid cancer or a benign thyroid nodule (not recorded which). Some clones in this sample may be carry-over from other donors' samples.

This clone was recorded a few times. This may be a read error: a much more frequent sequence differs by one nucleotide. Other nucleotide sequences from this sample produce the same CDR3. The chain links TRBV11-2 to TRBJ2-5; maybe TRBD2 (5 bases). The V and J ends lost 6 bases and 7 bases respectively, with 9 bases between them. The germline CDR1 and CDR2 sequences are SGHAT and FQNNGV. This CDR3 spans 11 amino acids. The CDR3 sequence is CASSISGTQYF. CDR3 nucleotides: TGTGCCAGCAGTATCAGCGGGACCCAGTACTTC.

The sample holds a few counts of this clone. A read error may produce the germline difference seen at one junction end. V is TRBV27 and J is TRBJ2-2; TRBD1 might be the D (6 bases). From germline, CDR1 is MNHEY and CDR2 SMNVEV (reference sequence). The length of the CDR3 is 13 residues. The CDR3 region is CASIGQFTVELFF. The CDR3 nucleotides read TGTGCCAGCATTGGACAGTTTACCGTGGAGCTGTTTTTT.

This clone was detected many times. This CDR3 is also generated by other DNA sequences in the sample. The CDR3 DNA is TGTGCCAGCAGGGGATCGACGGCGCCGGGAGCTTTCTTT. It specifies CASRGSTAPGAFF. The V gene is TRBV2, the J gene TRBJ1-1; D unclear. With 6 bases removed from V and 10 bases from J, the gap between germline ends came to 18 bases. The CDR3 covers 13 residues. The germline CDR1 and CDR2 sequences are SNHLY and FYNNEI.

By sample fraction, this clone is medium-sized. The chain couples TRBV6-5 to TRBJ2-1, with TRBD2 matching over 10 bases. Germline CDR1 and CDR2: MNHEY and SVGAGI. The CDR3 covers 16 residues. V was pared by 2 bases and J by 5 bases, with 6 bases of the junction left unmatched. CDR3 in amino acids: CASSYQRGGKNNEQFF. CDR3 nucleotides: TGTGCCAGCAGTTACCAGCGGGGGGGAAAAAACAATGAGCAGTTCTTC.

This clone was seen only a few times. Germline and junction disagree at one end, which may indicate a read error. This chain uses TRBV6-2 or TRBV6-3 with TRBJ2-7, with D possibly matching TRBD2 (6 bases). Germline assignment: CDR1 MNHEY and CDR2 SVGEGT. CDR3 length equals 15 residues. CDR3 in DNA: TGTGCCAGCTGCCCTACGGGGGACGGCCCCTACGAGCATTACTTC. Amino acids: CASCPTGDGPYEHYF.

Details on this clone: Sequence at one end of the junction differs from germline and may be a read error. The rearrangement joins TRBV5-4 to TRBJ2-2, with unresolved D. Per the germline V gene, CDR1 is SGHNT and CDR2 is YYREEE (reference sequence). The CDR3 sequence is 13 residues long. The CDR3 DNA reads TGTGCCAGCAGCTTCGCCGCGACCGGTGAGCTGTTTTTT. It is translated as CASSFAATGELFF.

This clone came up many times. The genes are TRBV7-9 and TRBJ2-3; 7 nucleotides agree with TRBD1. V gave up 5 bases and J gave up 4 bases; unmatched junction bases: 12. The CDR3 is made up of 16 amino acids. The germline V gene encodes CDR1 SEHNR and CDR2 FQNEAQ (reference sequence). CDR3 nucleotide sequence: TGTGCCAGCAGCCCTAACAGGGGTCTGGGGGCAGATACGCAGTATTTT. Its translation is CASSPNRGLGADTQYF.

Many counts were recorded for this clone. CDR3 residues: CASSFGGAYGYTF. CDR3 DNA: TGTGCCAGCAGCTTTGGGGGCGCCTATGGCTACACCTTC. The genes are TRBV5-6 and TRBJ1-2; tentative D call: TRBD1 (6 bases). CDR1 and CDR2 (germline): SGHDT, YYEEEE. Trimming took 2 bases from V and 4 from J, leaving 9 bases between them. The CDR3 consists of 13 residues.

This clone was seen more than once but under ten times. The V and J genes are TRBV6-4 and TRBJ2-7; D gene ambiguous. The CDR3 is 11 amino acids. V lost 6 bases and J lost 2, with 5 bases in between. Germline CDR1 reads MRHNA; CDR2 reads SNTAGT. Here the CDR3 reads CASSQAYEQYF. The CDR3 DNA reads TGTGCCAGCAGCCAGGCCTACGAGCAGTACTTC.

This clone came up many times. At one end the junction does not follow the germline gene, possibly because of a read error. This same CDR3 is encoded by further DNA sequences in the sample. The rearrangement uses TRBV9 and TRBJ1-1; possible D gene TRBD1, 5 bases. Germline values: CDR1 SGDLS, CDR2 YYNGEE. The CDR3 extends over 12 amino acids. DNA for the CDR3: TGTGCCAGGATGAGGGGTTGCACTGAAGCTTTCTTC. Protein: CARMRGCTEAFF.

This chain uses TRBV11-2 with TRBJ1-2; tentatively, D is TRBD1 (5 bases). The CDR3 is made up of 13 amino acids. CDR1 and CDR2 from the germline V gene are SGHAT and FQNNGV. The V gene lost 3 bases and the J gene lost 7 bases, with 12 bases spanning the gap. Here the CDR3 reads CASSLGDRSGYTF. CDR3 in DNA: TGTGCCAGCAGCTTGGGGGATCGGTCTGGCTACACCTTC.

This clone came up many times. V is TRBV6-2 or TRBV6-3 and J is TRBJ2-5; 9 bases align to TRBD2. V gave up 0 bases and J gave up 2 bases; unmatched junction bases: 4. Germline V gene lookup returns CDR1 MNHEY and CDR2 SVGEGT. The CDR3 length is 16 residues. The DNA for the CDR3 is TGTGCCAGCAGTTACTCTAGCGGGGGACATCAAGAGACCCAGTACTTC. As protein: CASSYSSGGHQETQYF.

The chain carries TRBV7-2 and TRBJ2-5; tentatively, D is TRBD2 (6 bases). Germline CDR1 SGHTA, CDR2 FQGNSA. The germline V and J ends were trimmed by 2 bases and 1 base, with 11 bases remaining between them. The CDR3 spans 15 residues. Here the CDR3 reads CASSLPGEGQETQYF. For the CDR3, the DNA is TGTGCCAGCAGCTTACCGGGAGAAGGCCAAGAGACCCAGTACTTC.

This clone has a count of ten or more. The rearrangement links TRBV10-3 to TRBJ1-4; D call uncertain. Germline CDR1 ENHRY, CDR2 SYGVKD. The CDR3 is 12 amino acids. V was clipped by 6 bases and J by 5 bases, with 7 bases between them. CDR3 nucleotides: TGTGCCATCAGCAGTCACAATGAAAAACTGTTTTTT. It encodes CAISSHNEKLFF.

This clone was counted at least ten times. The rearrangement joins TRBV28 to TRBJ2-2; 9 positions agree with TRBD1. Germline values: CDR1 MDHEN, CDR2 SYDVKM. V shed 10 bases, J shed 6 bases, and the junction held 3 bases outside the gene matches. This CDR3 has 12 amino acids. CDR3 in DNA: TGTGCCACCAGGACAGGGGCCGGGGAGCTGTTTTTT. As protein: CATRTGAGELFF. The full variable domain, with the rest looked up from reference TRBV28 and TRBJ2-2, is DVKVTQSSRYLVKRTGEKVFLECVQDMDHENMFWYRQDPGLGLRLIYFSYDVKMKEKGDIPEGYSVSREKKERFSLILESASTNQTSMYLCATRTGAGELFFGEGSRLTVL.

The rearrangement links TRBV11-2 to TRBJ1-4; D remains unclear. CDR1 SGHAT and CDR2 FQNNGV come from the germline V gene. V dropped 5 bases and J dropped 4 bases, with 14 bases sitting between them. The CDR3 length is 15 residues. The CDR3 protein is CASSRGRSLNEKLFF. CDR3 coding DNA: TGTGCCAGCAGCCGTGGGCGCAGCCTTAATGAAAAACTGTTTTTT.

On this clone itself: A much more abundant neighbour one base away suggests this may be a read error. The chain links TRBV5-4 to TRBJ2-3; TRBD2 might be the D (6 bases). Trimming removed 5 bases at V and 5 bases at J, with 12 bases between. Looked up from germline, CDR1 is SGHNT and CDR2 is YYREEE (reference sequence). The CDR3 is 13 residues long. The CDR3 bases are TGTGCCAGCAGTTCGACTAGTGAAGATACGCAGTATTTT. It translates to CASSSTSEDTQYF.

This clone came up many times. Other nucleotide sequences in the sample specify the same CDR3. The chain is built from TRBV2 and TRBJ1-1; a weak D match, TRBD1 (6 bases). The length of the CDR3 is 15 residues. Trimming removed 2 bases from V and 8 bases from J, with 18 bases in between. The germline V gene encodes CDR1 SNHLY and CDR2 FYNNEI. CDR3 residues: CASSENAVGRGEAFF. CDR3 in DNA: TGTGCCAGCAGTGAAAACGCGGTGGGTAGGGGGGAAGCTTTCTTT.

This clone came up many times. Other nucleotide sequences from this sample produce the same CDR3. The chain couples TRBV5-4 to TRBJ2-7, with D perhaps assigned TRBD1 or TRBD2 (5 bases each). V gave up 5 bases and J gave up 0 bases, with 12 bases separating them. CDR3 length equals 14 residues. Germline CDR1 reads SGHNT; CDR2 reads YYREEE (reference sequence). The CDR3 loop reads CASRPGTDSYEQYF. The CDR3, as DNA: TGTGCCAGCAGACCCGGGACCGACTCCTACGAGCAGTACTTC.

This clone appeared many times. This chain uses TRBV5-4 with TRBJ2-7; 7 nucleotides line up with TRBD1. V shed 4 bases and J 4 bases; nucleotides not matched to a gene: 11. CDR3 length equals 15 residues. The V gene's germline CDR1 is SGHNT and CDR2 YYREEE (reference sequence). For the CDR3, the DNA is TGTGCCAGCAGCCTGGAAATAGGACAGGATTACGAGCAGTACTTC. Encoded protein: CASSLEIGQDYEQYF.

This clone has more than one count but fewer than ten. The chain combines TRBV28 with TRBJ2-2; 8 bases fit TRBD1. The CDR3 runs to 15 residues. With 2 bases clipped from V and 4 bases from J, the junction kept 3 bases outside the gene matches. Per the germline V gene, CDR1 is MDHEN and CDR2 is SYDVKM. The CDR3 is CASSLGQGGTGELFF. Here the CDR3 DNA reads TGTGCCAGCAGTTTAGGACAGGGAGGCACCGGGGAGCTGTTTTTT. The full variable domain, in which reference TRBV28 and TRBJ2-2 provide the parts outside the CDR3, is DVKVTQSSRYLVKRTGEKVFLECVQDMDHENMFWYRQDPGLGLRLIYFSYDVKMKEKGDIPEGYSVSREKKERFSLILESASTNQTSMYLCASSLGQGGTGELFFGEGSRLTVL.

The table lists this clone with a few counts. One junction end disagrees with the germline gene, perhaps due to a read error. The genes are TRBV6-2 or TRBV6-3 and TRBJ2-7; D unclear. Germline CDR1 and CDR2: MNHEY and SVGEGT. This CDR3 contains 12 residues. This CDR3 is CNSSPGTLEKYF. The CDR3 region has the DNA TGTAACAGCAGTCCCGGAACTCTCGAGAAGTACTTC.

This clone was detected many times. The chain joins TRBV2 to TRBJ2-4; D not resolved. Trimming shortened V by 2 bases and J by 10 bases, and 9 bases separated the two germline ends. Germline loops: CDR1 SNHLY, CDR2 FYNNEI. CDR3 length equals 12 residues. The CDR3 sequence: CASSERREIQYF. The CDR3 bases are TGTGCCAGCAGTGAACGTAGGGAAATTCAGTACTTC.

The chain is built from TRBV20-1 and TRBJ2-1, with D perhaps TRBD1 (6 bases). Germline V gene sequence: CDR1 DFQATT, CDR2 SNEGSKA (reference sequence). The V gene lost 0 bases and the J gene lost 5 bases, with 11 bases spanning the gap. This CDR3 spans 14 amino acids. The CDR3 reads CSAREAGAHNEQFF. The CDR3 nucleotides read TGCAGTGCTAGAGAAGCAGGGGCCCACAATGAGCAGTTCTTC.

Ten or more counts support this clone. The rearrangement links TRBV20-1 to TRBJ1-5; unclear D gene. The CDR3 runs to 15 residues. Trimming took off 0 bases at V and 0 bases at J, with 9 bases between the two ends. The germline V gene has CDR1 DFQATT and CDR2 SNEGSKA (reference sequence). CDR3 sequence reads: CSARDSRNSNQPQHF. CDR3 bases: TGCAGTGCTAGAGATTCCCGGAATAGCAATCAGCCCCAGCATTTT.

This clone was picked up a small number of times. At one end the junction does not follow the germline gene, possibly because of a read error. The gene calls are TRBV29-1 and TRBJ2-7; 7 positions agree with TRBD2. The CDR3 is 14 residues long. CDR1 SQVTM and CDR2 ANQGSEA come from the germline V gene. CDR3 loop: CSFESGGGCYEQYF. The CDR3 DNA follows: TGCAGCTTTGAGTCCGGGGGAGGGTGCTACGAGCAGTACTTC.

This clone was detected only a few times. CDR3 bases: TGTGCCAGCAGCTTAGGGGGTCGCCTTTATGGCTACACCTTC. Encoded protein: CASSLGGRLYGYTF. The chain combines TRBV7-9 with TRBJ1-2, with D unresolved. This CDR3 region has 14 residues. CDR1 and CDR2 from the germline V gene are SEHNR and FQNEAQ (reference sequence). The V gene lost 1 base and the J gene lost 5 bases, with 11 bases spanning the gap.

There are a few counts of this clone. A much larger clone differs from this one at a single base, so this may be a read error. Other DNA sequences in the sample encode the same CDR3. The DNA of the CDR3 is TGTGCCAGCAGCCCTTACGACTATGGCTACACATTC. Translated, it gives CASSPYDYGYTF. The chain joins TRBV7-9 to TRBJ1-2, with D unresolved. Germline lookup yields CDR1 SEHNR and CDR2 FQNEAQ (reference sequence). The CDR3 runs to 12 residues.

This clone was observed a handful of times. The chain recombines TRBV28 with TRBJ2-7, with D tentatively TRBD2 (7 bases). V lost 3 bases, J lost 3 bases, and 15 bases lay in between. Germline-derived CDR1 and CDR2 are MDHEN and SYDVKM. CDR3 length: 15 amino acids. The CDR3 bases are TGTGCCAGCAGTTTGGCTGGGGGAGGGGGCTACGAGCAGTACTTC. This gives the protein CASSLAGGGGYEQYF.

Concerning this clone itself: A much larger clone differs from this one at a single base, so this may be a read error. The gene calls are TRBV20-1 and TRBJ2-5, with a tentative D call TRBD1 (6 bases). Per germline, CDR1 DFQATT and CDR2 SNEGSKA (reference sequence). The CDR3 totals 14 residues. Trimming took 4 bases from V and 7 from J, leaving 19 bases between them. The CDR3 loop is CSAIQEDLRGTQYF. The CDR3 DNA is TGCAGTGCTATTCAGGAGGACCTCAGGGGGACCCAGTACTTC.

CDR3 residues: CASSGVVINSGANVLTF. The CDR3 DNA follows: TGTGCCAGCAGTGGAGTCGTAATAAACTCTGGGGCCAACGTCCTGACTTTC. The chain has TRBV6-1 and TRBJ2-6; no definite D call. The CDR3 runs 17 residues. V was clipped by 4 bases and J by 0 bases, with 13 bases between them. Germline-derived CDR1 and CDR2 are MNHNS and SASEGT.